This TCR beta chain was captured by sequencing in a study of T cell responses to AZD1222 COVID-19 vaccine. Turning to the study itself: Second-dose intervals near 4 or 12 weeks were combined. Findings and caveats of the study: Elevations in Spike-specific TCR breadth and depth followed administration of two AZD1222 doses. At baseline, seropositivity was found in only a handful of AZD1222 recipients. Across the whole spike, CD4 TCRs peaked at regions 160-218 and 743-854.

As regards this clone: As yet, its antigen is unknown.

Sequencing was performed with immunoSEQ multiplex PCR; in TCRdb, only in-frame clones are kept and a portion is missing. The data show 120,000 or so clones, with over 75% seen just once and over 5.5% held by the top ten. V was clipped by 4 bases and J by 7 bases, with 13 bases between them. Per the germline V gene, CDR1 is MGHDK and CDR2 is SYGVNS. The CDR3 length is 13 residues. The TCR originated in an adult in good health. Source: peripheral blood, taken on day 0 of AZD1222 vaccination. The gene calls are TRBV25-1 and TRBJ1-2; a weak D match, TRBD1 (5 bases). The CDR3 is CASSASGTGGYTF. The CDR3, as DNA: TGTGCCAGCAGTGCCTCCGGGACGGGTGGCTACACCTTC.